A single sample is the source of the 9 T cell receptor beta chains below, sequenced in a study of chemoradiotherapy in HPV16-positive cancers. Sequencing used immunoSEQ multiplex PCR; TCRdb keeps in-frame clones, though not all of them. Of about 25,000 clones in the sample, roughly 92% were seen once. Sequences were derived from blood, sampled from a patient who underwent chemoradiotherapy. The receptors derive from a human donor with HPV-associated anogenital cancer.

The V call is TRBV6-5, the J call TRBJ2-3, with 12 bases matching TRBD2. CDR1 MNHEY and CDR2 SVGAGI come from the germline V gene. The J segment lost 6 bases and the V segment lost 5 bases, leaving 6 bases of the junction unmatched. CDR3 size: 15 residues. This CDR3 is CASSQTSGGHDTQYF. In DNA form, the CDR3 reads TGTGCCAGCAGTCAGACTAGCGGGGGACACGATACGCAGTATTTT.

The gene calls are TRBV18 and TRBJ1-2; 9 nucleotides align to TRBD1. V shed 3 bases, J shed 6 bases, and the junction held 5 bases outside the gene matches. CDR1 and CDR2 (germline): KGHSH, LQKENI. The CDR3 has 14 amino acids. CDR3 sequence: CASSPGQGEDGYTF. CDR3 sequence (DNA): TGTGCCAGCTCACCGGGACAGGGTGAGGATGGCTACACCTTC.

The rearrangement links TRBV10-3 to TRBJ2-5; D gene ambiguous. The CDR3 loop spans 12 amino acids. Trimming pared 5 bases from V and 3 bases from J, leaving 7 bases between. Looked up from germline, CDR1 is ENHRY and CDR2 is SYGVKD. CDR3 region: CAISNREETQYF. CDR3 bases: TGTGCCATCAGTAACAGAGAAGAGACCCAGTACTTC.

The genes are TRBV11-2 and TRBJ2-3, with D hard to call. The CDR3 has 16 amino acids. Germline V gene sequence: CDR1 SGHAT, CDR2 FQNNGV. The ends were cut back, 1 base at V and 1 base at J, with 12 bases in the middle. The CDR3 coding sequence is TGTGCCAGCAGCTTAGTACCTGGGCAGGGCACAGATACGCAGTATTTT. Protein product: CASSLVPGQGTDTQYF. Looking up the rest from reference TRBV11-2 and TRBJ2-3 gives the full variable domain: EAGVAQSPRYKIIEKRQSVAFWCNPISGHATLYWYQQILGQGPKLLIQFQNNGVVDDSQLPKDRFSAERLKGVDSTLKIQPAKLEDSAVYLCASSLVPGQGTDTQYFGPGTRLTVL.

This clone has only one observation. The chain joins TRBV11-3 to TRBJ2-2; D unresolved. V was shortened by 0 bases and J by 6 bases, with 5 bases between the two germline ends. This CDR3 has 13 amino acids. Germline V lookup: CDR1 SGHNT, CDR2 YENEEA. The CDR3 is CASSLDRSGELFF. The CDR3 bases are TGTGCCAGCAGCTTAGATCGGTCCGGGGAGCTGTTTTTT.

This chain joins TRBV2 and TRBJ1-2; D gene ambiguous. Trimming removed 2 bases at V and 4 bases at J, with 5 bases between. Germline lookup yields CDR1 SNHLY and CDR2 FYNNEI. The CDR3 is 12 residues long. CDR3 DNA: TGTGCCAGCAGTGAACAAATCTATGGCTACACCTTC. This encodes CASSEQIYGYTF.

J is TRBJ2-4 and V is TRBV11-3; TRBD1 aligns across 7 bases. Per germline, CDR1 SGHNT and CDR2 YENEEA. The CDR3 totals 15 residues. V dropped 4 bases and J dropped 1; count of bases not matched to a gene: 4. The CDR3, as DNA: TGTGCCAGCAGCTCACAGGGGAGCGCCAAAAACATTCAGTACTTC. It is translated as CASSSQGSAKNIQYF.

This clone is a singleton in its sample. CDR3 residues: CASSLLPGATNEKLFF. CDR3 nucleotide sequence: TGTGCCAGCAGCCTATTACCGGGCGCAACTAATGAAAAACTGTTTTTT. The chain couples TRBV5-6 to TRBJ1-4, with D unresolved. CDR1 is SGHDT and CDR2 is YYEEEE in the germline V gene. This CDR3 comprises 16 residues. With 4 bases removed from V and 0 bases from J, the gap between germline ends came to 13 bases. Full variable domain (remainder filled in from reference TRBV5-6 and TRBJ1-4): DAGVTQSPTHLIKTRGQQVTLRCSPKSGHDTVSWYQQALGQGPQFIFQYYEEEERQRGNFPDRFSGHQFPNYSSELNVNALLLGDSALYLCASSLLPGATNEKLFFGSGTQLSVL.

CDR3 residues: CSVIAAHRQGGTAFF. DNA for the CDR3: TGCAGCGTCATCGCGGCACATAGACAGGGTGGGACAGCTTTCTTT. This chain uses TRBV29-1 with TRBJ1-1, with 7 bases identical to TRBD1. From germline, CDR1 is SQVTM and CDR2 ANQGSEA. Trimming took 6 bases from V and 10 from J; bases not matched to a gene: 20. CDR3 length: 15 amino acids.